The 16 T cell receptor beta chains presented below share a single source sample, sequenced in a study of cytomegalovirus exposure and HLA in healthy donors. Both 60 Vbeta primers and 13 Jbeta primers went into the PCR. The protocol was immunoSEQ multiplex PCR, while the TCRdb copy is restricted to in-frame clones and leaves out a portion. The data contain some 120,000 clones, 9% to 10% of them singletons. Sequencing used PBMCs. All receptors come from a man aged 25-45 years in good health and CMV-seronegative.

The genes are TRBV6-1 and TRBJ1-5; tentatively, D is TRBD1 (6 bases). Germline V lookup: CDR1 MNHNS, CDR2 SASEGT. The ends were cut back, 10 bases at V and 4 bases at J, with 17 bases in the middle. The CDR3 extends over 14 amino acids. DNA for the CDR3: TGTGCCACCACGGGGGGCTTAAGGAATCAGCCCCAGCATTTT. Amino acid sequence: CATTGGLRNQPQHF.

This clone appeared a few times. The CDR3 loop reads CASSPRGRTGNEAFF. CDR3 DNA: TGTGCCAGCAGTCCCCGAGGGCGAACGGGAAATGAAGCTTTCTTT. The genes are TRBV2 and TRBJ1-1, with no clear D. CDR1 is SNHLY and CDR2 is FYNNEI in the germline V gene. The ends were cut back, 5 bases at V and 7 bases at J, with 20 bases in the middle. The CDR3 totals 15 residues. The full variable domain, in which reference TRBV2 and TRBJ1-1 provide the parts outside the CDR3, is EPEVTQTPSHQVTQMGQEVILRCVPISNHLYFYWYRQILGQKVEFLVSFYNNEISEKSEIFDDQFSVERPDGSNFTLKIRSTKLEDSAMYFCASSPRGRTGNEAFFGQGTRLTVV.

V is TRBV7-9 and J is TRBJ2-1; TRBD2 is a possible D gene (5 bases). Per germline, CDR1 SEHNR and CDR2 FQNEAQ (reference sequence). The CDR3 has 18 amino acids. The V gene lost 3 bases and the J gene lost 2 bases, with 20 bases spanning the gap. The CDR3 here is CASSFPPPDSKTYNEQFF. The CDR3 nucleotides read TGTGCCAGCAGCTTCCCCCCCCCGGACTCCAAAACCTACAATGAGCAGTTCTTC.

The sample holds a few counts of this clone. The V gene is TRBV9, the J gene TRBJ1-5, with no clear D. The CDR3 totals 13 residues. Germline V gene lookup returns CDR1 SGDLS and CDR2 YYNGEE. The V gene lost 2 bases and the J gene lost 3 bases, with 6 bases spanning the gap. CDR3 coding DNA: TGTGCCAGCAGCGTCGGGTTCAATCAGCCCCAGCATTTT. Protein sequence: CASSVGFNQPQHF.

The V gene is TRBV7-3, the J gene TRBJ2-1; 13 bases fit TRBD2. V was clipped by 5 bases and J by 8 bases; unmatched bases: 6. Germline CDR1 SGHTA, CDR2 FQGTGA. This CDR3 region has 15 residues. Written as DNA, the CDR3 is TGTGCCAGCAGCAAAGGGACTAGCGGGATCGATGAGCAGTTCTTC. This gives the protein CASSKGTSGIDEQFF.

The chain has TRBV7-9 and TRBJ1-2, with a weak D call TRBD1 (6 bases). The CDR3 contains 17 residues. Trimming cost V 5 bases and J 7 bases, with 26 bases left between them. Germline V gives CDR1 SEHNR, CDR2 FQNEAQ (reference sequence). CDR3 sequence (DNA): TGTGCCAGCAGCGCCAACGTCGGACAGACGATTGCGGGTGGCTACACCTTC. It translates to CASSANVGQTIAGGYTF.

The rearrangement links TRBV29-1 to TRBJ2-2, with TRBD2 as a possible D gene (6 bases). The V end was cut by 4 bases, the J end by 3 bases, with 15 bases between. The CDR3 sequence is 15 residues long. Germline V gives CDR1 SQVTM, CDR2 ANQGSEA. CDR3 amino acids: CSVVGGGPDTGELFF. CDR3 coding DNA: TGCAGCGTTGTTGGAGGAGGGCCGGACACCGGGGAGCTGTTTTTT.

CDR3 sequence (DNA): TGCGCCAGCAGCTTGAACAGGGTTAATGAAAAACTGTTTTTT. Its translation: CASSLNRVNEKLFF. J is TRBJ1-4 and V is TRBV5-1, with a tentative D call TRBD1 (6 bases). V dropped 1 base and J dropped 4 bases, with 8 bases sitting between them. Germline V gene lookup returns CDR1 SGHRS and CDR2 YFSETQ. The CDR3 length is 14 residues.

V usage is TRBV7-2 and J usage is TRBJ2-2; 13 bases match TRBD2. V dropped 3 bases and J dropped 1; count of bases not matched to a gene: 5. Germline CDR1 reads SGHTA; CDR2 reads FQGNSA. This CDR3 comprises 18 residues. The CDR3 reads CASSFRRTSGRNTGELFF. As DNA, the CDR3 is TGTGCCAGCAGCTTCCGTCGGACTAGCGGGAGGAACACCGGGGAGCTGTTTTTT. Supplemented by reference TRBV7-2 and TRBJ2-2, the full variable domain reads GAGVSQSPSNKVTEKGKDVELRCDPISGHTALYWYRQSLGQGLEFLIYFQGNSAPDKSGLPSDRFSAERTGGSVSTLTIQRTQQEDSAVYLCASSFRRTSGRNTGELFFGEGSRLTVL.

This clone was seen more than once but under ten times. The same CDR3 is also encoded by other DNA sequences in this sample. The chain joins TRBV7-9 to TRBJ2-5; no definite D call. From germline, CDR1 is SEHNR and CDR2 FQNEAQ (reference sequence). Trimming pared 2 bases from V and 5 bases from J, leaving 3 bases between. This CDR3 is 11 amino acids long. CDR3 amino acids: CASSLQETQYF. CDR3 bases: TGTGCCAGCAGCTTACAGGAGACCCAGTACTTC.

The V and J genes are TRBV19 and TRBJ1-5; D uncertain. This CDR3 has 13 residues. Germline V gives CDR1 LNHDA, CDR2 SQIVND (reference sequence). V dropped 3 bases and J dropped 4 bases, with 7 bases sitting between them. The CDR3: CASSIQVNQPQHF. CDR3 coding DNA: TGTGCCAGTAGTATCCAGGTTAATCAGCCCCAGCATTTT.

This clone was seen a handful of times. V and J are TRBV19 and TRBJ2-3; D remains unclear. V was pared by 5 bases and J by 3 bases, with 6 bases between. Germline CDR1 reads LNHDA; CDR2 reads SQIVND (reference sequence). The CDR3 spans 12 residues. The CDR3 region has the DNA TGTGCCAGTAGTTCACAGACAGATACGCAGTATTTT. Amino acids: CASSSQTDTQYF.

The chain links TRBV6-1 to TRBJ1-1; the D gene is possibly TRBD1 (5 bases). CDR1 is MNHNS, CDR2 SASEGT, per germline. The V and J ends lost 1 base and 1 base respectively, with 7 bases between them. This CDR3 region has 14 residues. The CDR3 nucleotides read TGTGCCAGCAGTGAAGGGGGCGGGAACACTGAAGCTTTCTTT. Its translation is CASSEGGGNTEAFF.

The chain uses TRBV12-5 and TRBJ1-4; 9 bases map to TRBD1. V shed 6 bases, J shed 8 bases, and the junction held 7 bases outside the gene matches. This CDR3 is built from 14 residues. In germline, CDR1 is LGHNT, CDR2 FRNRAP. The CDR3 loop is CASGSGQGEEKLFF. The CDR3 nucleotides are TGTGCTAGTGGCTCGGGACAGGGCGAGGAAAAACTGTTTTTT.

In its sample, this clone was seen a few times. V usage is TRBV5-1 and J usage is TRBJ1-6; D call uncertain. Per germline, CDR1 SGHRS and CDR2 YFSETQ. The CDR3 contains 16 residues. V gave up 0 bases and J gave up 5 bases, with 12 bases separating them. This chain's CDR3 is CASSLALGSDNSPLHF. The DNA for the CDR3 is TGCGCCAGCAGCTTGGCTCTCGGGAGTGATAATTCACCCCTCCACTTT.

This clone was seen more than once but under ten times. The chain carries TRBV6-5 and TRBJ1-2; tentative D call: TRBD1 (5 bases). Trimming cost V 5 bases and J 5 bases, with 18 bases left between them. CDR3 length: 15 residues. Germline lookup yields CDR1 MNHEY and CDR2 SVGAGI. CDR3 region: CASSAYPGPGYGYTF. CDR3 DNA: TGTGCCAGCAGTGCCTACCCAGGGCCTGGATATGGCTACACCTTC.